A selection of T cell receptor beta chains follows, all from one sample in a study of blood T cell repertoires in COVID-19. Profiled with immunoSEQ multiplex PCR; TCRdb holds only in-frame clones, not every one. The sample shows some 130,000 clones, over 70% of them seen only once. The specimen sequenced was peripheral blood. Every receptor here comes from a man aged 80 or over with acute or convalescent COVID-19. CDR3s include the opening cysteine and the closing phenylalanine or tryptophan. The D gene is left open where the match is weak. Expanded clones are given a class, and other clones once, few, many or no size at all.

D gene	V gene	J gene	clone size	CDR3 protein	CDR3 DNA
-	TRBV6-5	TRBJ2-7	once	CASSRPEVGEQYF	TGTGCCAGCAGCCGGCCAGAGGTGGGCGAGCAGTACTTC
-	TRBV10-3	TRBJ1-2	-	CAISESDRNNYGYTF	TGTGCCATCAGTGAGTCGGACAGAAATAACTATGGCTACACCTTC
-	TRBV18	TRBJ2-3	-	CASSPPTGTDQGDTQYF	TGTGCCAGCTCACCACCGACCGGGACTGACCAAGGGGATACGCAGTATTTT
TRBD1	TRBV7-2	TRBJ1-2	-	CASSLAPGGGNGYTF	TGTGCCAGCAGCTTAGCGCCGGGAGGGGGCAATGGCTACACCTTC
TRBD1	TRBV6-5	TRBJ1-5	-	CASRTGVQPQHF	TGTGCCAGCAGAACAGGGGTTCAGCCCCAGCATTTT
-	TRBV11-2	TRBJ1-1	-	CASRSTGTPNTEAFF	TGTGCCAGCAGATCAACCGGGACACCGAACACTGAAGCTTTCTTT
TRBD1	TRBV18	TRBJ1-2	-	CASSPTGTANSNYGYTF	TGTGCCAGCTCACCAACCGGGACAGCCAATTCTAACTATGGCTACACCTTC
-	TRBV3-1/TRBV3-2	TRBJ1-1	-	CASSPGTPNTEAFF	TGTGCCAGCAGCCCCGGGACACCTAACACTGAAGCTTTCTTT
-	TRBV21-1	TRBJ1-5	-	CAPDRRFCQPQHF	TGTGCCCCCGATAGGAGGTTCTGTCAGCCCCAGCATTTT
-	TRBV6-5	TRBJ2-2	many	CASSYGRNTGELFF	TGTGCCAGCAGTTACGGGAGGAACACCGGGGAGCTGTTTTTT
TRBD1	TRBV14	TRBJ2-2	-	CASSKEGQGSTGELFF	TGTGCCAGCAGCAAAGAGGGACAGGGTAGTACCGGGGAGCTGTTTTTT
TRBD2	TRBV2	TRBJ2-1	-	CASSELRGVSYNEQFF	TGTGCCAGCAGTGAACTTCGGGGGGTCTCCTACAATGAGCAGTTCTTC
-	TRBV30	TRBJ1-4	-	CAWSVFRTYGTNEKLFF	TGTGCCTGGAGTGTCTTCAGGACTTATGGGACTAATGAAAAACTGTTTTTT
TRBD1	TRBV5-5	TRBJ2-5	-	CASSPTGQGGETQYF	TGTGCCAGCAGCCCGACCGGACAGGGGGGAGAGACCCAGTACTTC
-	TRBV12-3/TRBV12-4	TRBJ2-7	-	CASSTTAGEQYF	TGTGCCAGCAGCACGACAGCGGGCGAGCAGTACTTC
TRBD2	TRBV6-4	TRBJ2-1	-	CASSGNSGGLGNEQFF	TGTGCCAGCAGTGGCAATAGCGGGGGACTTGGGAATGAGCAGTTCTTC
TRBD1	TRBV10-3	TRBJ1-4	-	CAIRGDRGSANEKLFF	TGTGCCATCAGGGGGGACAGGGGGTCGGCTAATGAAAAACTGTTTTTT
-	TRBV28	TRBJ2-3	-	CASSLEGGVFTDTQYF	TGTGCCAGCAGTTTAGAGGGGGGGGTGTTCACAGATACGCAGTATTTT
TRBD1	TRBV7-2	TRBJ2-4	-	CASSFLPGQGSQNIQYF	TGTGCCAGCAGCTTTCTTCCGGGACAGGGGTCCCAAAACATTCAGTACTTC
TRBD1	TRBV5-4	TRBJ2-7	-	CASSLVGTGSSYEQYF	TGTGCCAGCAGCTTGGTCGGGACAGGGTCCTCCTACGAGCAGTACTTC
TRBD1	TRBV24-1	TRBJ2-7	-	CATSDWTGTSYEQYF	TGTGCCACCAGTGATTGGACAGGGACCTCCTACGAGCAGTACTTC
TRBD1	TRBV18	TRBJ2-5	-	CASSPEGAVETQYF	TGTGCCAGCTCACCTGAGGGGGCGGTAGAGACCCAGTACTTC
-	TRBV11-2	TRBJ2-5	-	CASSLYKGAGETQYF	TGTGCCAGCAGCTTATATAAGGGGGCGGGGGAGACCCAGTACTTC
TRBD1	TRBV5-1	TRBJ1-1	-	CASSFRDRGGNTEAFF	TGCGCCAGCAGCTTCCGGGACAGGGGCGGGAACACTGAAGCTTTCTTT
TRBD2	TRBV7-8	TRBJ2-7	few	CASSLGKVAGASYEQYF	TGTGCCAGCAGCTTAGGCAAGGTAGCGGGGGCCTCCTACGAGCAGTACTTC
-	TRBV7-2	TRBJ1-1	-	CASRRKTGVNTEAFF	TGTGCCAGCAGAAGAAAGACAGGAGTGAACACTGAAGCTTTCTTT
-	TRBV28	TRBJ1-5	-	CASSFWEGVQPQHF	TGTGCCAGCAGTTTCTGGGAAGGGGTTCAGCCCCAGCATTTT
-	TRBV6-5	TRBJ1-4	once	CASSVTSTNEKLFF	TGTGCCAGCAGCGTCACTTCAACTAATGAAAAACTGTTTTTT
-	TRBV2	TRBJ2-2	-	CASSIALDTGELFF	TGTGCCAGCAGTATAGCGTTGGACACCGGGGAGCTGTTTTTT
-	TRBV2	TRBJ2-4	many	CASSDRRAKNIQYF	TGTGCCAGCAGTGATAGGCGGGCCAAAAACATTCAGTACTTC
TRBD1	TRBV15	TRBJ1-2	few	CATSNEGQSYGYTF	TGTGCCACCAGCAACGAGGGACAGAGCTATGGCTACACCTTC
-	TRBV5-4	TRBJ1-3	-	CASSPSSGNTIYF	TGTGCCAGCAGCCCTAGCTCTGGAAACACCATATATTTT
-	TRBV7-2	TRBJ2-5	-	CASSKGGETQYF	TGTGCCAGCAGCAAAGGCGGAGAGACCCAGTACTTC
TRBD1	TRBV3-1/TRBV3-2	TRBJ1-2	once	CASSGGQYYGYTF	TGTGCCAGCAGCGGGGGACAGTACTATGGCTACACCTTC
TRBD1	TRBV5-1	TRBJ1-4	-	CASSLAGQGNEKLFF	TGCGCCAGCAGCTTGGCGGGACAGGGAAATGAAAAACTGTTTTTT
TRBD2	TRBV29-1	TRBJ2-3	-	CSVELAGTDTQYF	TGCAGCGTTGAGCTAGCGGGCACAGATACGCAGTATTTT
-	TRBV11-2	TRBJ1-1	-	CASSTKIPEAFF	TGTGCCAGCAGCACTAAGATCCCTGAAGCTTTCTTT
-	TRBV5-1	TRBJ1-1	-	CASSLGILAGLKMNTEAFF	TGCGCCAGCAGCTTGGGAATTTTGGCAGGGTTGAAGATGAACACTGAAGCTTTCTTT
-	TRBV28	TRBJ2-7	-	CASSRSFQGPARSYEQYF	TGTGCCAGCAGTCGGTCATTTCAGGGGCCAGCTAGATCCTACGAGCAGTACTTC
TRBD1	TRBV7-9	TRBJ2-4	few	CASSLAETGGKNIQYF	TGTGCCAGCAGCTTAGCCGAGACAGGGGGCAAAAACATTCAGTACTTC
TRBD2	TRBV4-3	TRBJ2-2	once	CASSQDLAGGVHTGELFF	TGCGCCAGCAGCCAAGATTTAGCGGGGGGGGTCCACACCGGGGAGCTGTTTTTT
TRBD1	TRBV5-8	TRBJ1-5	once	CASSSTGLWNQPQHF	TGTGCCAGCAGCTCGACAGGGCTATGGAATCAGCCCCAGCATTTT
-	TRBV10-3	TRBJ1-5	-	CAIAGPETQPQHF	TGTGCCATCGCGGGACCCGAGACCCAGCCCCAGCATTTT
TRBD1	TRBV7-2	TRBJ1-6	few	CASSFSTGLNSPLHF	TGTGCCAGCAGCTTCTCGACAGGGCTTAATTCACCCCTCCACTTT
TRBD1	TRBV5-1	TRBJ1-6	-	CASSLGTGGNFYNSPLHF	TGCGCCAGCAGCTTAGGGACAGGGGGAAACTTCTATAATTCACCCCTCCACTTT
-	TRBV3-1/TRBV3-2	TRBJ1-5	-	CASSNGGVGNQPQHF	TGTGCCAGCAGCAACGGGGGGGTTGGCAATCAGCCCCAGCATTTT
TRBD1	TRBV28	TRBJ2-7	-	CASSSGTGSNEQYF	TGTGCCAGCAGTTCCGGGACAGGGTCCAACGAGCAGTACTTC
TRBD1	TRBV2	TRBJ1-2	-	CASSPTGGHGYTF	TGTGCCAGCAGTCCGACAGGGGGCCACGGCTACACCTTC
-	TRBV18	TRBJ1-1	-	CASSLGHPGTEAFF	TGTGCCAGCTCACTCGGACATCCTGGGACTGAAGCTTTCTTT
-	TRBV12-3/TRBV12-4	TRBJ1-1	-	CASSPQGFQAFF	TGTGCCAGCAGCCCCCAGGGCTTTCAAGCTTTCTTT